This TCR beta chain stems from a study of lymphopenia after photon versus proton radiotherapy. Germline V gene sequence: CDR1 WNHNN, CDR2 SYGVQD (reference sequence). The CDR3 contains 15 residues. V was pared by 5 bases and J by 1 base, with 4 bases of the junction left unmatched. Sequencing was performed with immunoSEQ multiplex PCR; in TCRdb, only in-frame clones are kept and a portion is missing. The table includes 15,000 to 20,000 clones, around 84% detected once. The TCR was taken from a man aged 65 to 79 with pancreatic cancer. Sequences were derived from peripheral blood, sampled from a patient treated with proton-based radiotherapy. The chain is built from TRBV10-1 and TRBJ2-3; 9 bases agree with TRBD1. The DNA of the CDR3 is TGCGCCAGCAGTCCCAGGACAGGGGGCACAGATACGCAGTATTTT. Translating it yields CASSPRTGGTDTQYF.